This TCR beta chain was observed in a study of blood T cell repertoires in COVID-19. As for the study in general: Samples of COVID-19 (acute and convalescent) were obtained from the United States, Italy and Spain. PBMCs, B-cell-depleted T cells, or T cells provided the cDNA or gDNA that made up the material.

Original processing methods: Reference gene primers were amplified, and this amplification served to estimate nucleated cell counts. Clones were sequenced by immunoSEQ multiplex PCR, and TCRdb holds only the in-frame ones, with some missing. V, J and clone size were drawn from that table, and D and trimming were deduced from the DNA. The sample shows a few hundred thousand clones, 86% of them seen only once. The origin of this receptor is a man aged 18 to 35 with active or convalescent COVID-19. The source material was peripheral blood.

DNA for the CDR3: TGCAGTGCTTCGGGGGACTATGGCTACACCTTC. Amino acid sequence: CSASGDYGYTF. The chain employs TRBV20-1 and TRBJ1-2; tentatively, D is TRBD1 (5 bases). The CDR3 runs to 11 residues. The germline V and J ends were trimmed by 5 bases and 3 bases, with 7 bases remaining between them. Per the germline V gene, CDR1 is DFQATT and CDR2 is SNEGSKA (reference sequence).